The rows below give T cell receptor beta chains drawn from one sample of a study of T-cell memory formation after mild COVID-19. MiXCR was run by TCRdb on the 5' RACE reads, yielding one entry per CDR3 protein. This table has 300,000 to 400,000 distinct CDR3 sequences, approximately 27% appearing once. The material sequenced was PBMCs or a T cell subset sorted from them (not recorded which). Receptor source: an adult woman who had mild COVID-19 (a few samples of this study predate the infection). Cell type and time point are not known. Each CDR3 is given with its conserved first and last residue. A D gene is named only where the DNA matches it firmly. Clone size is shown for a subset of rows, as once, few, many or a class of expanded clone.

D,size,J,V,DNA,CDR3
TRBD1,few,TRBJ1-1,TRBV4-1,TGCGCCAGCAGCCCAGGACAGGGGGCTGTTCGGAACACTGAAGCTTTCTTT,CASSPGQGAVRNTEAFF
TRBD1,few,TRBJ2-7,TRBV29-1,TGCAGCGTTGGGGACAGGGTTTGGGAGCAGTACTTC,CSVGDRVWEQYF
.,once,TRBJ1-2,TRBV29-1,TGCAGCGTTTCTATCATCGACAGTCACGGCTACACCTTC,CSVSIIDSHGYTF
.,.,TRBJ1-2,TRBV19,TGTGCCAGTACTCCAGGCCGAAACTATGGCTACACCTTC,CASTPGRNYGYTF
TRBD1,.,TRBJ2-5,TRBV3-1,TGTGCCAGCAGCCAAGGAACACGGACAGGGCAAGAGACCCAGTACTTC,CASSQGTRTGQETQYF
TRBD2,few,TRBJ2-1,TRBV6-4,TGTGCCAGCAGTGTTCTAGCGGGAGACACAGATGAGCAGTTCTTC,CASSVLAGDTDEQFF
.,.,TRBJ2-7,TRBV5-1,TGCGCCAGCAGCTTGGCACAGAGCTACGAGCAGTACTTC,CASSLAQSYEQYF
.,.,TRBJ1-1,TRBV7-8,TGTGCCAGCAGCCCCCATGGGAAGACTGAAGCTTTCTTT,CASSPHGKTEAFF
.,.,TRBJ1-4,TRBV18,TGTGCCAGCTCACCAGACGTTGCGCCCAGGGAAAAACTGTTTTTT,CASSPDVAPREKLFF
.,.,TRBJ1-2,TRBV27,TGTGCCAGCAGTCGCGCGGGCGGTTCCTATGGCTACACCTTC,CASSRAGGSYGYTF
.,many,TRBJ2-3,TRBV3-1,TGTGCCAGCACGGGGGGCGGCACAGATACGCAGTATTTT,CASTGGGTDTQYF
.,.,TRBJ2-7,TRBV29-1,TGCAGCGTTGAAGATGAGGATACCTACGAGCAGTACTTC,CSVEDEDTYEQYF
.,few,TRBJ2-7,TRBV6-2/TRBV6-3,TGTGCCAGCAGTTACCCCAGGATCGGGCAGTACTTC,CASSYPRIGQYF
TRBD1,.,TRBJ1-5,TRBV7-2,TGTGCCAGCAGCTTAGCAGCAGGGGGTAGTACTCAGCCCCAGCATTTT,CASSLAAGGSTQPQHF
.,.,TRBJ2-5,TRBV12-3/TRBV12-4,TGTGCCACCCGTCGGGGGCTTGAAGAGACCCAGTACTTC,CATRRGLEETQYF
TRBD1,.,TRBJ2-7,TRBV11-1,TGTGCCAGCAGCGGAGACAGGGGGCTGTCCTACGAGCAGTACTTC,CASSGDRGLSYEQYF
.,.,TRBJ2-5,TRBV24-1,TGTGCCACCAGTGATTTGGGGAGTGGACTGTACCAAGAGACCCAGTACTTC,CATSDLGSGLYQETQYF
.,few,TRBJ1-1,TRBV12-3/TRBV12-4,TGTGCCAGCAGTTCCAAACAGGGTGGGTTGGATGAAGCTTTCTTT,CASSSKQGGLDEAFF